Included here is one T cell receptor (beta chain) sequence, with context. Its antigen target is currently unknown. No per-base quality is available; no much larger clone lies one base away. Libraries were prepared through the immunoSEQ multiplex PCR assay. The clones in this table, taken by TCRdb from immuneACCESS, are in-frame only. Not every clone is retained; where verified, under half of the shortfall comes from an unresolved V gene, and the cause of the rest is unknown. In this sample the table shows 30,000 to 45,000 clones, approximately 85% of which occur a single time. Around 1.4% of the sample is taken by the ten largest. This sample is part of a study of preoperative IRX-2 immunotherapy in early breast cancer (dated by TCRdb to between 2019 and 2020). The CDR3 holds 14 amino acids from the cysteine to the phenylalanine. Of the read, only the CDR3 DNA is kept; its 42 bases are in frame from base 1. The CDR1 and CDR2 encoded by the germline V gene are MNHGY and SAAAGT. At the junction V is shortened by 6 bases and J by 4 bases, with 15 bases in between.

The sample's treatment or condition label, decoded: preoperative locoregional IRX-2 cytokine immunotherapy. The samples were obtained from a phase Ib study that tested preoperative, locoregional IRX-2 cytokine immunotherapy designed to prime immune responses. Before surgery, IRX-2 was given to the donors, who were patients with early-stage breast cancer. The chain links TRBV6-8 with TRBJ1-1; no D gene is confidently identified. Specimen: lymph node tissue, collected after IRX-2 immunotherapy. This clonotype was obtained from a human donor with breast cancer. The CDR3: CASSILPWGTEAFF. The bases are TGTGCCAGCAGCATACTCCCGTGGGGCACTGAAGCTTTCTTT.